The present T cell receptor (beta chain) was sequenced within a study of blood T cells in healthy people across ages (dated by TCRdb to between 2015 and 2017). About the full investigation: In model experiments, template switching captured roughly one uniquely barcoded TCR beta cDNA molecule for every two T cells. The study measured age-related changes in TCR beta repertoire diversity using deep sequencing normalized with unique cDNA molecular identifiers. Four age groups were formed from the donors: young (average about 15 years), middle-aged (roughly 38), aged (roughly 59) and long-lived (about 80). To avoid experimental bias, donors of different ages were spread randomly across the sequencing lanes. Using the same blood draw, the study looked at two additional independent replicas of 1 million unique cDNA reads for two donors, one aged 18 to 30 and the other aged 80 or older.

The CDR3, from cysteine to phenylalanine, totals 14 residues. Only CDR3 DNA is held: 42 bases, read in frame from base 1. Via the germline V gene (reference sequence), CDR1 is SEHNR and CDR2 FQNEAQ. Deletion took 1 base off V and 2 bases off J, with a span of 7 bases between the germline ends. The donors were 40 or so Caucasian individuals from Russia, aged roughly 6 to 100 years, who were systemically healthy. Each donor gave approximately 10 milliliters of peripheral blood, collected into EDTA-treated Vacutainer tubes. PBMCs were isolated by Ficoll-Paque density-gradient centrifugation, with at least 6 million obtained per sample. Trizol reagent was used to extract total RNA from PBMCs, with at least 5.5 micrograms per sample. For every donor, an aliquot of PBMCs went through flow cytometry to measure the percentages of naive CD45RAhigh/CD27high T cells. What the work shows at the level of the full study, not this receptor alone: Total diversity estimates from one million sequenced T cells were considered lower bounds and underestimates. Since profiling was done on bulk unsorted PBMCs, naive and antigen-experienced compartments could not be conclusively compared. A strong correlation was found between observed TCR beta diversity and the percentage of naive T cells measured by flow cytometry. The CMV infection status of donors was not known, potentially confounding age-related changes in expanded clonotypes. The long-lived group showed more naive CD4+ T cells, fewer expanded clones and increased TCR diversity than the aged group, suggesting age selection. Observed TCR beta diversity per million T cells fell roughly linearly with age, and a significant reduction was already apparent by age roughly 40.

As regards this clonotype: What antigen it recognizes has not been identified. Base quality data are lacking; no much larger clone is found one base away.

Library preparation employed 5' RACE. The run used an Illumina HiSeq 2500. The second PCR ran for about 7 to 11 cycles and used a J-beta primer mix along with a sample-barcoded 5' primer. A template-switch 5' adaptor carrying 12 random nucleotides introduced a unique molecular identifier onto each TCR beta cDNA molecule. Each sample yielded at least 3 million CDR3-containing paired-end reads. First-strand cDNA synthesis was performed from all RNA using the Mint cDNA synthesis kit, with priming by a TRBC-specific oligonucleotide. Following uracil-DNA glycosylase treatment, all cDNA underwent a first 18-cycle PCR with the universal primers M1SS and BC2_uni_R. Processing in the source paper ran as follows. Each sample was normalized by randomly selecting 1 million high-quality reads, each carrying a distinct molecular identifier. Reads with shared molecular identifiers were discarded instead of being binned into consensus sequences. MiTCR, set to a Q25 quality threshold and the strictest error-elimination algorithm, was used for CDR3 identification, clonotype clustering and error correction. A nonparametric unseen species model using Euler transformation provided a lower-bound estimate of total TCR beta diversity. In TCRdb, the public reads were trimmed at Q25 with fastp and aligned with MiXCR, with productive beta chains retained. Rows are combined by CDR3 protein, so each entry shows the most common genes and DNA. The V and J calls and clone size come from TCRdb's table, not from the authors' own analysis. In all, the sample holds some 1,500,000 distinct CDR3 sequences, and approximately 42% of those were seen once. 4% of the sample rests with the top ten.

This receptor chain uses TRBV7-9 and TRBJ2-3, with the identity of the D gene unclear. This sequence originates from a woman aged 18-30 years in good health. The specimen was blood. CDR3 loop: CASSLVDPTDTQYF. The base sequence is TGTGCCAGCAGCTTAGTGGACCCCACAGATACGCAGTATTTT.